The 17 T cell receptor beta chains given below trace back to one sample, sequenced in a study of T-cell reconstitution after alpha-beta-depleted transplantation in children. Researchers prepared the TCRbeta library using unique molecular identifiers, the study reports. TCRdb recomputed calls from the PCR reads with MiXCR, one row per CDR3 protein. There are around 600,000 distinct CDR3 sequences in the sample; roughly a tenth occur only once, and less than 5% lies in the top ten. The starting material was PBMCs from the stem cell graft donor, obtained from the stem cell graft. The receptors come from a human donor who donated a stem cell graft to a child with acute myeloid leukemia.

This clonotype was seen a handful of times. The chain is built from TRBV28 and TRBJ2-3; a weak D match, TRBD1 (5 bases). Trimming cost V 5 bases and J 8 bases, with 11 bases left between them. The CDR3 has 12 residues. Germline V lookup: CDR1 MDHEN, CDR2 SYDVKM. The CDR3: CASSLEQATQYF. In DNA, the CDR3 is TGTGCCAGCAGTCTGGAACAGGCTACGCAGTATTTT.

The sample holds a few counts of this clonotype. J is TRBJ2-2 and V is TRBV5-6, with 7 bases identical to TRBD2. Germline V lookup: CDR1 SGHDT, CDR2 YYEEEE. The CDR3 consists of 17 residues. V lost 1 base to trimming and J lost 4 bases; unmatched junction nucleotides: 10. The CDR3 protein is CASSLLWEGLGTGELFF. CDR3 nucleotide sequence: TGTGCCAGCAGCTTGTTGTGGGAGGGCCTAGGCACCGGGGAGCTGTTTTTT.

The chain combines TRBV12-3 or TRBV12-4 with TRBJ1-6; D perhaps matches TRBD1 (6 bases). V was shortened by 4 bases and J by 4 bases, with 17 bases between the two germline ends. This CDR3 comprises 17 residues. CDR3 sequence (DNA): TGTGCCAGCAGTTCCTCACAGGGAGTGGGTTATAATTCACCCCTCCACTTT. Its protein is CASSSSQGVGYNSPLHF.

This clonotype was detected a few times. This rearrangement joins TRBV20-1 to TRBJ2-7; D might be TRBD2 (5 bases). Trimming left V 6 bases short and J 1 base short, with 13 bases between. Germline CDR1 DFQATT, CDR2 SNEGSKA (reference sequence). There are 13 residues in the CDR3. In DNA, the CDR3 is TGCAGTGCCCGAGCGGCGAATTCCTACGAGCAGTACTTC. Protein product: CSARAANSYEQYF.

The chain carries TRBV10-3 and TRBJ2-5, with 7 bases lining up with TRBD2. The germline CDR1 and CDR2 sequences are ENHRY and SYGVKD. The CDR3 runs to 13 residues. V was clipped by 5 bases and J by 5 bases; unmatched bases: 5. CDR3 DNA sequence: TGTGCCATCAGTTTCGACGGGGGGGAGACCCAGTACTTC. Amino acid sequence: CAISFDGGETQYF.

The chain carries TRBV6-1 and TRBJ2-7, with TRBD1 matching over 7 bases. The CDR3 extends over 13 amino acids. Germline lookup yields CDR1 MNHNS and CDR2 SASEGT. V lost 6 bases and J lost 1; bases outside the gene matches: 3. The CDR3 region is CASRSTGSYEQYF. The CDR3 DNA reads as TGTGCCAGCAGATCGACAGGGTCCTACGAGCAGTACTTC.

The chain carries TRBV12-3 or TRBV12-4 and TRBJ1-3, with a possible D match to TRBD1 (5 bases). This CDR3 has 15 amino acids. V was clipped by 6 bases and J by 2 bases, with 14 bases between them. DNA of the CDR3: TGTGCCAGCAGGCCTGACGGGACGGCTGGAAACACCATATATTTT. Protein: CASRPDGTAGNTIYF.

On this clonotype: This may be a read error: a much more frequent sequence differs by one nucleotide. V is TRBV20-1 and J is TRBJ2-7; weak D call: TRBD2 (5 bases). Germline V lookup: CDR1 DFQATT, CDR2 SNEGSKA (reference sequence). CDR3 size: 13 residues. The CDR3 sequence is CSVRPRTLYDQYF. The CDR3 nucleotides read TGCAGTGTCCGGCCCCGGACTCTTTACGATCAGTACTTC.

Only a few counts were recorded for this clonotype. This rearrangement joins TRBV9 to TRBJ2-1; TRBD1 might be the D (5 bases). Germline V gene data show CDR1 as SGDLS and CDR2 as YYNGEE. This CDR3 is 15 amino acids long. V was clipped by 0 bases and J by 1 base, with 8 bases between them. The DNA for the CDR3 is TGTGCCAGCAGCGTAGTTCAGGGATCCTACAATGAGCAGTTCTTC. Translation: CASSVVQGSYNEQFF.

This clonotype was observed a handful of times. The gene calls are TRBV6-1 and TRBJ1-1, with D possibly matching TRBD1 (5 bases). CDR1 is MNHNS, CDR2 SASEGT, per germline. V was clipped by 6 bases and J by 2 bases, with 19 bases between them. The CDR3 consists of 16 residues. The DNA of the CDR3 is TGTGCCAGCAGGAGATTTAACCAGGGCGGCAACACTGAAGCTTTCTTT. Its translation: CASRRFNQGGNTEAFF.

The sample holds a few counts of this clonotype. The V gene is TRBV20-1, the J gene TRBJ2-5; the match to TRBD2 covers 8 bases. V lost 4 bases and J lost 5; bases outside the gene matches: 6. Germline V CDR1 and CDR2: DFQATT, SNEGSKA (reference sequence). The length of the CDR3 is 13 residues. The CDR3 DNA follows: TGCAGTGCTAACCGGGAGGGCCCTGAGACCCAGTACTTC. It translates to CSANREGPETQYF.

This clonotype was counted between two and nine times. CDR3 amino acids: CASSFDRVRAEAFF. The CDR3 nucleotides are TGTGCCAGCAGTTTCGACAGGGTTCGGGCTGAAGCTTTCTTT. V gene TRBV6-2 or TRBV6-3 combines with J gene TRBJ1-1; 7 bases fit TRBD1. The CDR3 length is 14 residues. Germline V gene lookup returns CDR1 MNHEY and CDR2 SVGEGT. V gave up 4 bases and J gave up 6 bases; unmatched junction bases: 8.

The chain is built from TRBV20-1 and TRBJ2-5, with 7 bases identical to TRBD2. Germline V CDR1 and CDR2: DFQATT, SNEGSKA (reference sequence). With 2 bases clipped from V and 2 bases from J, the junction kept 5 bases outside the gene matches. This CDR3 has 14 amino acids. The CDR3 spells CSARPGLQQETQYF. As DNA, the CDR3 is TGCAGTGCTAGACCGGGACTACAACAAGAGACCCAGTACTTC.

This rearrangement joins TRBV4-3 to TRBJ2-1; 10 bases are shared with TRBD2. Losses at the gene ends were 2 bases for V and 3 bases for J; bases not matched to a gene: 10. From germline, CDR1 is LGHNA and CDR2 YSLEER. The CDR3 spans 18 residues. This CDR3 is CASSQTPATSGFYNEQFF. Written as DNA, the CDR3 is TGCGCCAGCAGCCAAACACCCGCGACTAGCGGGTTCTACAATGAGCAGTTCTTC.

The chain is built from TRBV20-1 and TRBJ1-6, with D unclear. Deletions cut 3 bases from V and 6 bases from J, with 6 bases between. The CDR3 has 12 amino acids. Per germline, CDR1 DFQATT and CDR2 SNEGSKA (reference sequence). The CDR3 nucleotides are TGCAGTGCTAGTCGCTCTAATTCACCCCTCCACTTT. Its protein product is CSASRSNSPLHF.

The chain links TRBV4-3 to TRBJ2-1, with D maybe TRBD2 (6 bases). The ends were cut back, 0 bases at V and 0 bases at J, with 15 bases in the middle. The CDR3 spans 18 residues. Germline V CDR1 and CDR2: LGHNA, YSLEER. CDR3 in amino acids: CASSQDRGYLSSYNEQFF. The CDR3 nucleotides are TGCGCCAGCAGCCAAGATCGGGGGTACCTAAGCTCCTACAATGAGCAGTTCTTC.

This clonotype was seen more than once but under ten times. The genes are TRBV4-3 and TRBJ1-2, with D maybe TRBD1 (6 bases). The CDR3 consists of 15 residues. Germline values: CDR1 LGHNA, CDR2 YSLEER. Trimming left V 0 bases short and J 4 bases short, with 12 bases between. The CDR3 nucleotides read TGCGCCAGCAGCCAAGACAGGGGCGCAGCCTATGGCTACACCTTC. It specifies CASSQDRGAAYGYTF.